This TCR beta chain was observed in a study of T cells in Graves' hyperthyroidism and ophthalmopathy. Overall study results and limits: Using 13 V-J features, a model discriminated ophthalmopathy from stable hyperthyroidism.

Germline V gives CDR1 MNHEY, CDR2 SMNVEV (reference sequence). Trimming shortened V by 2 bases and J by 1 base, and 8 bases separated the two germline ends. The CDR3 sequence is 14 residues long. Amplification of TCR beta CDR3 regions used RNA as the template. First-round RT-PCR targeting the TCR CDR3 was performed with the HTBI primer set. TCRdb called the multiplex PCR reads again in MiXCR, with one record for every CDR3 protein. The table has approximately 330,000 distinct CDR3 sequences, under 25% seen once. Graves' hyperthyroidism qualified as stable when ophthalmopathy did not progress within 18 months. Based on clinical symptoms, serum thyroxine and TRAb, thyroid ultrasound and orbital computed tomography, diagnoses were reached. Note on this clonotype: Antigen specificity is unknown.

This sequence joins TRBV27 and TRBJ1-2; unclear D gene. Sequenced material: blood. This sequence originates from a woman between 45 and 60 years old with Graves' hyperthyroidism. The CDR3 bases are TGTGCCAGCAGTTTAGACGGCGGTAACTATGGCTACACCTTC. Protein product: CASSLDGGNYGYTF.